This paragraph reports one T cell receptor (beta chain). The entry originates in a study of cytomegalovirus exposure and HLA in healthy donors. Primers for the PCR totalled 60 Vbeta and 13 Jbeta. Some clones are missing from TCRdb's copy, which holds only in-frame ones; the method was immunoSEQ multiplex PCR. This table holds about 98,000 clones, 70% to 80% found once. Looked up from germline, CDR1 is LNHDA and CDR2 is SQIVND (reference sequence). This CDR3 region has 18 residues. Trimming pared 7 bases from V and 0 bases from J, leaving 22 bases between. Sequenced input: PBMCs. This TCR was sampled from a man between 18 and 29 years old in good health and CMV-seropositive. This chain joins TRBV19 and TRBJ1-5, with D maybe TRBD1 (5 bases). DNA of the CDR3: TGTGCCAGTACCTCTTGGGGGACTCCCCTTTATAGCAATCAGCCCCAGCATTTT. Translated: CASTSWGTPLYSNQPQHF. Complete variable domain (other parts from reference TRBV19 and TRBJ1-5): DGGITQSPKYLFRKEGQNVTLSCEQNLNHDAMYWYRQDPGQGLRLIYYSQIVNDFQKGDIAEGYSVSREKKESFPLTVTSAQKNPTAFYLCASTSWGTPLYSNQPQHFGDGTRLSIL.